This TCR beta chain was recovered during a study of cytomegalovirus exposure and HLA in healthy donors. Whole-study results and caveats: The later analysis indicated that the majority of CMV-associated TCR beta chains appeared HLA-restricted.

The CDR3 has 14 residues. Germline V gene lookup returns CDR1 LNHNV and CDR2 YYDKDF (reference sequence). V lost 8 bases, J lost 7 bases, and 17 bases lay in between. This PCR relied on a set of 60 Vbeta primers and 13 Jbeta primers. This table comes from immunoSEQ multiplex PCR, and its TCRdb copy is limited to in-frame clones, with some not included. Altogether about 100,000 clones are present, 55% to 80% being singletons, with the ten largest covering over 4%. In the case of this clone: What it binds is not known.

Sequences were obtained from PBMCs. The clonotype comes from a human donor in good health. The chain combines TRBV15 with TRBJ1-4; D perhaps matches TRBD1 (6 bases). The DNA for the CDR3 is TGTGCCACCGGGAGGGGGGGGCGAGGTGAAAAACTGTTTTTT. This gives the protein CATGRGGRGEKLFF. Supplemented by reference TRBV15 and TRBJ1-4, the full variable domain reads DAMVIQNPRYQVTQFGKPVTLSCSQTLNHNVMYWYQQKSSQAPKLLFHYYDKDFNNEADTPDNFQSRRPNTSFCFLDIRSPGLGDTAMYLCATGRGGRGEKLFFGSGTQLSVL.